This T cell receptor (beta chain) was obtained from a study of patients and donors after allogeneic stem cell transplantation. This clonotype was counted many times. One entry per CDR3 protein results from TCRdb running MiXCR on the RT-PCR reads. Of some 960,000 distinct CDR3 sequences in the sample, 15% to 20% were seen once. The V gene lost 6 bases and the J gene lost 1 base, with 12 bases spanning the gap. In germline, CDR1 is DFQATT, CDR2 SNEGSKA (reference sequence). This CDR3 has 13 residues. The clonotype originates from a human donor who was either an allogeneic HSCT recipient or a stem cell or donor lymphocyte infusion donor (not recorded which). It is not recorded whose cells these are; they may come from a transplant donor. Material for sequencing was blood, either unsorted or a sorted T cell fraction (not recorded which). The chain employs TRBV20-1 and TRBJ1-1; D is ambiguous. The CDR3 loop is CSAHVSPNTEAFF. The CDR3 nucleotides are TGCAGTGCCCACGTATCCCCGAACACTGAAGCTTTCTTT.